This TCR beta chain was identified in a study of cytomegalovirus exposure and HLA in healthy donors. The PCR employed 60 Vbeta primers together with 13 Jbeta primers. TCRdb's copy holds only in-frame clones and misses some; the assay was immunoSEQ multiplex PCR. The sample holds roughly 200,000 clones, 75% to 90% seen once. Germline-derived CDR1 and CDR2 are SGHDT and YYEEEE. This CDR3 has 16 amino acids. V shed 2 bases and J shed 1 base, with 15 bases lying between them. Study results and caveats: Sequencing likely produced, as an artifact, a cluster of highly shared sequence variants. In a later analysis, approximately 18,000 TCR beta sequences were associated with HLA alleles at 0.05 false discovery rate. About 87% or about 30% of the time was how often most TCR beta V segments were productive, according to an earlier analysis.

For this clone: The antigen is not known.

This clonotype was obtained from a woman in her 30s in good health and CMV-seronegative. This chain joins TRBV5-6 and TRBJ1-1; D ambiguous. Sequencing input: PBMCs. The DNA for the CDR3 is TGTGCCAGCAGCTTCCTTCACCCCAGTGGGAACACTGAAGCTTTCTTT. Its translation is CASSFLHPSGNTEAFF.